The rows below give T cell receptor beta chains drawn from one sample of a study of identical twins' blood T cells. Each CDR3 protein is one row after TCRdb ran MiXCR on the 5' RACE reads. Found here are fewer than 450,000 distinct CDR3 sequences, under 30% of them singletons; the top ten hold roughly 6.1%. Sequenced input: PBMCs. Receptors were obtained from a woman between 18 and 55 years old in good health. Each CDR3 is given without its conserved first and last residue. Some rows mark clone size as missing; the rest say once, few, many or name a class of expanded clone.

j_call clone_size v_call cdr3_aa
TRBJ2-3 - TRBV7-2 ASRQSSLAERTDTQY
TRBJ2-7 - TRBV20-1 SARGVSYYYEQY
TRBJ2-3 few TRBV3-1 ASSHAADTQY
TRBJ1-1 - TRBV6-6 ASREKAENTEAF
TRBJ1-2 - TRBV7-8 ASSPGPIGYT
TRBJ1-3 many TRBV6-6 ASSYSSSGNTIY
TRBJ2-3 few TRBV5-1 ASSTDLGRTDTQY
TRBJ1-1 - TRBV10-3 AIRDRAREAF
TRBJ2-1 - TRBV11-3 ASSLGGQGKVRTQF
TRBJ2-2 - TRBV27 AGSQYTGELF
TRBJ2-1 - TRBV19 ASKSGRFNEQF
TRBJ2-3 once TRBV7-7 ASSREQGDTQY
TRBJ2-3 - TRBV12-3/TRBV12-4 ASRLTSGGDTQY
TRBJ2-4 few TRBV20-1 SAQSDQGNIQY
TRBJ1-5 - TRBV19 ASSTPAYGNQPQH
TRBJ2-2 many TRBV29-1 SVDGLAGNTGELF
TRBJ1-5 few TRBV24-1 ATSAGGNQPLH
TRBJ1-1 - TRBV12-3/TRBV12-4 ASTRTGGGSEAF
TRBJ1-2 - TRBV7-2 ASSPLGTFNYGYT
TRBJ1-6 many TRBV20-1 SAPHGNNSPLH
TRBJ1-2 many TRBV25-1 ASSESGIYGYT
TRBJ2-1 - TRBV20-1 SVRDLAGASYNEQF
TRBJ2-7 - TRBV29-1 SVRLAGASEQY
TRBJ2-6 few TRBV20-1 SARASSGANVLT
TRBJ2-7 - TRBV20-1 SASATSGTYEQY
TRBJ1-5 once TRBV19 ASSIWVVGNQPQH
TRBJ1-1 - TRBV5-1 ASSRGTENTEAF
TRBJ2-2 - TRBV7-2 ASSLTGTPTGELF
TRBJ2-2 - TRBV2 ASGRENTGELF
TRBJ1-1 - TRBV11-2 ASRKGITGKNTEAF
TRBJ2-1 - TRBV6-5 ASSLGSGIQDEQF
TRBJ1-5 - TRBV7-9 ASSLGSGSQPQH
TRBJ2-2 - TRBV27 ASSLFVGGSGELF
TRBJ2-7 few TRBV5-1 ASSFDGDYEQY
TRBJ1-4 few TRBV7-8 ASSFRDGNEKLF
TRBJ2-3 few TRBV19 ASSIEGADTQY
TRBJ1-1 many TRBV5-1 ASSTRQGLNTEAF
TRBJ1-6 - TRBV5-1 ASSLERPDNSPLH
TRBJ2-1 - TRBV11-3 ASSLGLEAHI
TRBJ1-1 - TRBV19 ASSIVRQKNTEAF